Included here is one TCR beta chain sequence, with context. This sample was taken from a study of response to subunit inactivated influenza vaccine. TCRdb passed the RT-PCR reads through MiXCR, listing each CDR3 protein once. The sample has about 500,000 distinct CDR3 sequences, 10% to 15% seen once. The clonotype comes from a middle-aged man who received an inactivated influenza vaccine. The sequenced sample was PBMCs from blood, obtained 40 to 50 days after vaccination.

CDR3 nucleotides: TGTGCCAGCCGCGGGGGGATCGGCACAGATACGCAGTATTTT. The encoded protein is CASRGGIGTDTQYF. The rearrangement uses TRBV25-1 and TRBJ2-3; TRBD2 agrees at 8 bases. CDR1 MGHDK and CDR2 SYGVNS come from the germline V gene. CDR3 length: 14 residues. Trimming took 8 bases from V and 1 from J; bases not matched to a gene: 5. Variable domain in full (rest from reference TRBV25-1 and TRBJ2-3): EADIYQTPRYLVIGTGKKITLECSQTMGHDKMYWYQQDPGMELHLIHYSYGVNSTEKGDLSSESTVSRIRTEHFPLTLESARPSHTSQYLCASRGGIGTDTQYFGPGTRLTVL.